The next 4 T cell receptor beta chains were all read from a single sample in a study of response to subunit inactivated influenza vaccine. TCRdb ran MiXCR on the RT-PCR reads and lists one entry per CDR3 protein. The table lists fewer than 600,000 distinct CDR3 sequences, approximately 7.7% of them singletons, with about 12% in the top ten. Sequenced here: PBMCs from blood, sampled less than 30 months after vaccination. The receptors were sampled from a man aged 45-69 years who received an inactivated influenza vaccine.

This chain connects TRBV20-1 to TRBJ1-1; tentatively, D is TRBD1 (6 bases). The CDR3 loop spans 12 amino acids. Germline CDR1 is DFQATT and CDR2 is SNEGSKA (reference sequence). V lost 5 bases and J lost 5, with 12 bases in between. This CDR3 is CSALGARTEAFF. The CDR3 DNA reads TGCAGTGCTCTGGGGGCGAGAACTGAAGCTTTCTTT.

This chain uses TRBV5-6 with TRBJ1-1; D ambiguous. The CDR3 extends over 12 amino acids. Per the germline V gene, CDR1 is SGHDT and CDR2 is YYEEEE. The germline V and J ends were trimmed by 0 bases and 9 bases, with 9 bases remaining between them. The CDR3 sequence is CASSLAGEKAFF. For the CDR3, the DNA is TGTGCCAGCAGCTTGGCCGGGGAAAAAGCTTTCTTT.

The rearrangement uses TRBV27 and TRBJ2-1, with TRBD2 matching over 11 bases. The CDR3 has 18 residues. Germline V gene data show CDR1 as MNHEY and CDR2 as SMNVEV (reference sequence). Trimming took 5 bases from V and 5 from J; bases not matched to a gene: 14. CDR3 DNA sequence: TGTGCCAGCAGTCCCCCCCGGGGACTAGCGGATATCAACAATGAGCAGTTCTTC. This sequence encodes CASSPPRGLADINNEQFF.

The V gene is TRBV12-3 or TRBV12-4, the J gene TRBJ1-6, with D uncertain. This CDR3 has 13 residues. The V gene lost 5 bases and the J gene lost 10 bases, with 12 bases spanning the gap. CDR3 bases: TGTGCCAGCAGTGACGCGGGCAGCTCACCCCTCCACTTT. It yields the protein CASSDAGSSPLHF.